This is a list of T cell receptor beta chains from one sample in a study of early T cells in non-severe SARS-CoV-2 infection. From the 5' RACE reads, TCRdb called clonotypes with MiXCR, one entry per CDR3 protein. The top ten hold approximately 6% of the sample, which has fewer than 40,000 distinct CDR3 sequences, under 8% seen once. The sample was whole blood. These receptors all come from an adult who was a healthcare worker with PCR-confirmed SARS-CoV-2 infection or an uninfected control (not recorded which). Each CDR3 is given with its conserved first and last residue. The D gene is left open where the match is weak. Part of the rows lack a size; the others show once, few, many or a class for expanded clones.

clone size	V gene	J gene	D gene	CDR3 DNA	CDR3 protein
few	TRBV27	TRBJ2-6	.	TGTGCCAGCAGTTCGGACACCTCGTCATCTGGGGCCAACGTCCTGACTTTC	CASSSDTSSSGANVLTF
many	TRBV7-8	TRBJ2-2	.	TGTGCCAGCAGCTTTTCTACTCTTACCGGGGAGCTGTTTTTT	CASSFSTLTGELFF
.	TRBV11-2	TRBJ2-2	.	TGTGCCAGCAGCTTAGGACCGACCTACACCGGGGAGCTGTTTTTT	CASSLGPTYTGELFF
many	TRBV7-6	TRBJ2-1	TRBD1	TGTGCCAGCAGCCATAGCCGAAGGACAGGGAGACATGAGCAGTTCTTC	CASSHSRRTGRHEQFF
few	TRBV27	TRBJ2-6	.	TGTGCCAGCAGGATCAGTGGCTCTGGGGCCAACGTCCTGACTTTC	CASRISGSGANVLTF
few	TRBV18	TRBJ2-5	TRBD1	TGTGCCAGCTCACAGAGGACAGGGGGGATGGAGACCCAGTACTTC	CASSQRTGGMETQYF
many	TRBV29-1	TRBJ2-7	TRBD2	TGCAGCGTCTTACTAGCGGGATACGAGCAGTACTTC	CSVLLAGYEQYF
few	TRBV12-3/TRBV12-4	TRBJ2-3	.	TGTGCCAGCAGTTTTTGGGGCCCACCCACAGATACGCAGTATTTT	CASSFWGPPTDTQYF
many	TRBV4-1	TRBJ2-5	TRBD2	TGCGCCAGCAGGCTGACCGGGACTAGCCCCGAGACCCAGTACTTC	CASRLTGTSPETQYF
many	TRBV7-2	TRBJ2-3	TRBD2	TGTGCCAGCAGCTTAAAGGGAGTCGGACTAGGGAGCACAGATACGCAGTATTTT	CASSLKGVGLGSTDTQYF
.	TRBV3-1	TRBJ1-2	.	TGTGCCAGCAGCCAAATGACGGCTAACTATGGCTACACCTTC	CASSQMTANYGYTF
many	TRBV5-5	TRBJ2-3	TRBD1	TGTGCCAGCGGCCCAGGGGACAGGCTCCTAGATACGCAGTATTTT	CASGPGDRLLDTQYF
many	TRBV7-2	TRBJ2-7	.	TGTGCCAGCAGCTTCCGGGACCCGGGAAGGCAGTACTTC	CASSFRDPGRQYF
many	TRBV5-1	TRBJ2-7	TRBD2	TGCGCCAGCGGTTTGGCTAGCGGTCCCCGTTACGAGCAGTACTTC	CASGLASGPRYEQYF
few	TRBV7-6	TRBJ2-1	TRBD2	TGTGCCAGCAGCCCAACCCCCCGGGCGGGAGGAGGGTTCTTC	CASSPTPRAGGGFF
few	TRBV11-2	TRBJ2-4	.	TGTGCCAGCAGCTTAGTTCCCTCTGGGGACATTCAGTACTTC	CASSLVPSGDIQYF
many	TRBV6-6	TRBJ2-7	.	TGTGCCAGCAGCCCGGGACGGTCCTACGAGCAGTACTTC	CASSPGRSYEQYF
few	TRBV3-1	TRBJ1-2	.	TGTGCCAGCAGCCAAGATGGGGGGTATGGCTACACCTTC	CASSQDGGYGYTF
few	TRBV4-1	TRBJ2-7	TRBD2	TGCGCCAGCAGCCAACGTTCGGCTAGCGGTACCTACGAGCAGTACTTC	CASSQRSASGTYEQYF
few	TRBV2	TRBJ2-7	.	TGTGCCAGCAGACCCCTATGGGGGGGCGCACGTAACGAGCAGTACTTC	CASRPLWGGARNEQYF
.	TRBV4-1	TRBJ2-7	.	TGCGCCAGCAGTCTTGATTGGGGTACCTACGAGCAGTACTTC	CASSLDWGTYEQYF
.	TRBV6-2/TRBV6-3	TRBJ1-2	.	TGTGCCAGCAGTTCCAGACCGTATGGCTACACCTTC	CASSSRPYGYTF
.	TRBV18	TRBJ2-7	TRBD2	TGTGCCAGCTCACACGGGGGAGGGAGCGAGCAGTACTTC	CASSHGGGSEQYF
many	TRBV7-8	TRBJ2-3	TRBD2	TGTGCCAGCAGCTTAAGGGGGTTAGCGGGAGGCCCAGATACGCAGTATTTT	CASSLRGLAGGPDTQYF
many	TRBV28	TRBJ2-7	TRBD2	TGTGCCAGCAGTTTGACGGCTAGCGGGACCTACGAGCAGTACTTC	CASSLTASGTYEQYF
few	TRBV7-6	TRBJ2-6	.	TGTGCCAGCAGCCACGGCAGGCGGCGCGCCGGGGCCAACGTCCTGACTTTC	CASSHGRRRAGANVLTF
.	TRBV28	TRBJ2-7	.	TGTGCCAGCAGCAAATTCGGGACTTACCCCCCCGAGCAGTACTTC	CASSKFGTYPPEQYF